The 22 T cell receptor beta chains presented below share a single source sample, sequenced in a study of blood T cells in healthy people across ages. The second PCR ran about 6 to 12 cycles with a sample-barcoded 5' primer and J-beta primers. TCRdb independently ran MiXCR on the 5' RACE reads; one entry per CDR3 protein. This table has approximately 790,000 distinct CDR3 sequences, under 80% appearing once. Sequencing was done on a sample of blood. These receptors came from a man under 40 in good health.

In its sample, this clonotype was seen once. The chain carries TRBV13 and TRBJ2-1; 14 nucleotides match TRBD2. CDR1 and CDR2 from the germline V gene are PRHDT and FYEKMQ (reference sequence). The junction had 3 bases not matched to a gene; V was cut back by 5 bases and J by 9 bases. The length of the CDR3 is 14 residues. In DNA form, the CDR3 reads TGTGCCAGCAGCCGGACTAGCGGGAGGATTGAGCAGTTCTTC. Translated, it gives CASSRTSGRIEQFF.

This clonotype was counted between two and nine times. This chain connects TRBV6-6 to TRBJ1-1; 8 positions match TRBD1. Germline CDR1 is MNHNY and CDR2 is SVGAGI (reference sequence). This CDR3 spans 15 amino acids. V trimming: 2 bases; J trimming: 5 bases; junction bases outside the gene matches: 7. CDR3 in amino acids: CASSYAPDRATEAFF. The CDR3, as DNA: TGTGCCAGCAGTTACGCCCCGGACAGGGCAACTGAAGCTTTCTTT.

This clonotype was seen a handful of times. This sequence may be a read error, since a much larger clone differs from it by one base. This chain joins TRBV4-3 and TRBJ2-5; 9 positions match TRBD2. Germline V CDR1 and CDR2: LGHNA, YSLEER. The junction had 13 bases not matched to a gene; V was cut back by 0 bases and J by 11 bases. CDR3 size: 16 residues. The chain's CDR3 is CASSQDASGGYNEQYF. The CDR3 DNA follows: TGCGCCAGCAGCCAAGATGCCAGCGGGGGGTACAATGAGCAGTACTTC.

The chain combines TRBV20-1 with TRBJ2-7; D possibly uses TRBD1 or TRBD2 (5 bases each). V lost 5 bases to trimming and J lost 2 bases, with 13 bases between them. Germline CDR1 and CDR2: DFQATT and SNEGSKA (reference sequence). CDR3 length: 13 residues. The chain's CDR3 is CSAGGRIAYEQYF. As DNA, the CDR3 is TGCAGTGCTGGGGGACGGATTGCCTACGAGCAGTACTTC.

The chain is built from TRBV4-3 and TRBJ2-7, with D uncertain. From germline, CDR1 is LGHNA and CDR2 YSLEER. There are 14 residues in the CDR3. V was clipped by 4 bases and J by 5 bases, with 15 bases between them. DNA for the CDR3: TGCGCCAGCAGCCCATCGATCCTCCAGGACGAGCAGTACTTC. Protein product: CASSPSILQDEQYF.

This clonotype was counted many times. The chain links TRBV7-2 to TRBJ2-5; D is unclear. Germline values: CDR1 SGHTA, CDR2 FQGNSA. The CDR3 has 13 amino acids. Trimming took off 1 base at V and 1 base at J, with 4 bases between the two ends. The CDR3 DNA reads TGTGCCAGCAGCTTAGAACTCCAAGAGACCCAGTACTTC. Its translation is CASSLELQETQYF.

This clonotype has only a few counts. The chain combines TRBV7-2 with TRBJ2-4, with 13 bases aligning to TRBD2. CDR1 SGHTA and CDR2 FQGNSA come from the germline V gene. CDR3 size: 15 residues. Trimming cost V 4 bases and J 13 bases; bases outside gene matches: 10. CDR3 sequence reads: CASSSWTSGGREQYF. For the CDR3, the DNA is TGTGCCAGCAGCTCCTGGACTAGCGGGGGTAGAGAGCAGTACTTC.

The chain links TRBV5-4 to TRBJ2-1, with D unresolved. From germline, CDR1 is SGHNT and CDR2 YYREEE (reference sequence). The CDR3 extends over 11 amino acids. V dropped 7 bases and J dropped 7 bases, with 9 bases sitting between them. CDR3 bases: TGTGCCAGCCCCTCGCCTAATGAGCAGTTCTTC. Encoded protein: CASPSPNEQFF.

The chain uses TRBV12-3 or TRBV12-4 and TRBJ2-7; D not certain. Trimming removed 3 bases at V and 0 bases at J, with 9 bases between. The CDR3 extends over 14 amino acids. Here the CDR3 DNA reads TGTGCCAGCAGTTTCTCGGCAGCCTCCTACGAGCAGTACTTC. Translating gives CASSFSAASYEQYF.

The chain employs TRBV27 and TRBJ1-1; no reliable D call. The CDR3 is 15 amino acids. Germline V CDR1 and CDR2: MNHEY, SMNVEV (reference sequence). Trimming removed 8 bases at V and 0 bases at J, with 16 bases between. The CDR3 DNA reads TGTGCCAGCGACTGGGGTACGGTGATGAACACTGAAGCTTTCTTT. Its protein product is CASDWGTVMNTEAFF.

The chain has TRBV6-2 or TRBV6-3 and TRBJ1-1; a possible D gene is TRBD1 (6 bases). V gave up 5 bases and J gave up 1 base, with 8 bases separating them. Germline V gives CDR1 MNHEY, CDR2 SVGEGT. The CDR3 consists of 13 residues. CDR3 sequence: CASSGGRNTEAFF. DNA for the CDR3: TGTGCCAGCAGTGGGGGCAGGAACACTGAAGCTTTCTTT.

The rearrangement uses TRBV7-3 and TRBJ2-3, with 7 positions matching TRBD1. The CDR3 runs 15 residues. The ends lost 5 bases at V and 3 bases at J; junction bases unmatched: 8. The V gene's germline CDR1 is SGHTA and CDR2 FQGTGA. CDR3 loop: CASSAYRGGTDTQYF. The DNA of the CDR3 is TGTGCCAGCAGCGCATACAGGGGTGGAACAGATACGCAGTATTTT.

This rearrangement joins TRBV9 to TRBJ2-5; D could derive from TRBD1 or TRBD2 (6 bases each). The DNA end favors TRBJ2-7, so the J call may be wrong. There are 14 residues in the CDR3. Germline CDR1 and CDR2: SGDLS and YYNGEE. The chain's CDR3 is CASSPRRDNYEQYF. DNA for the CDR3: TGTGCCAGCAGCCCCAGGCGGGACAACTACGAGCAGTACTTC.

V is TRBV24-1 and J is TRBJ2-3; 12 nucleotides align to TRBD2. The CDR3 has 17 residues. CDR1 is KGHDR and CDR2 is SFDVKD in the germline V gene. The ends lost 6 bases at V and 0 bases at J; junction bases unmatched: 6. CDR3 sequence (DNA): TGTGCCACCAGTCAACTAGCGGGGGGAAGGAGCACAGATACGCAGTATTTT. Protein: CATSQLAGGRSTDTQYF.

The table lists this clonotype with a few counts. The J gene is TRBJ2-6, the V gene TRBV10-3; possible D gene TRBD2, 5 bases. The V gene lost 6 bases and the J gene lost 2 bases, with 8 bases spanning the gap. This CDR3 comprises 14 residues. Germline V gene sequence: CDR1 ENHRY, CDR2 SYGVKD. CDR3: CAIREDAGANVLTF. CDR3 DNA sequence: TGTGCCATCAGGGAGGACGCTGGGGCCAACGTCCTGACTTTC.

This chain uses TRBV7-2 with TRBJ2-3; no clear D. The CDR3 covers 15 residues. Germline-derived CDR1 and CDR2 are SGHTA and FQGNSA. V shed 3 bases and J shed 1 base, with 11 bases lying between them. DNA for the CDR3: TGTGCCAGCAGCTTCCTCCGGCCCGGCACAGATACGCAGTATTTT. It encodes CASSFLRPGTDTQYF.

The chain couples TRBV7-9 to TRBJ2-4, with D perhaps TRBD1 (6 bases). The DNA end is more similar to TRBJ2-7, so the J call may be wrong. The CDR3 totals 18 residues. Per the germline V gene, CDR1 is SEHNR and CDR2 is FQNEAQ (reference sequence). The CDR3 sequence: CASSLERTPGDIYYEQYF. CDR3 DNA: TGTGCCAGCAGCTTAGAGCGGACCCCAGGGGATATCTACTACGAGCAGTACTTC.

The table lists this clonotype with many counts. The V call is TRBV20-1, the J call TRBJ1-2, with 8 bases that match TRBD1. V gave up 0 bases and J gave up 3 bases; unmatched junction bases: 6. The CDR3 sequence is 15 residues long. In germline, CDR1 is DFQATT, CDR2 SNEGSKA (reference sequence). CDR3 amino acids: CSARDARGQDYGYTF. For the CDR3, the DNA is TGCAGTGCTAGAGATGCCAGGGGGCAGGACTATGGCTACACCTTC.

This clonotype was counted ten times or more. The J gene is TRBJ2-7, the V gene TRBV20-1; 11 bases agree with TRBD1. J lost 2 bases, V lost 2 bases, and 5 bases had no gene match. The V gene's germline CDR1 is DFQATT and CDR2 SNEGSKA (reference sequence). The length of the CDR3 is 15 residues. The CDR3: CSARPWTGGTYEQYF. The CDR3 nucleotides are TGCAGTGCTAGACCCTGGACAGGGGGCACCTACGAGCAGTACTTC.

This clonotype appeared a single time. The chain is built from TRBV6-5 and TRBJ1-6; no definite D call. Trimming removed 2 bases at V and 8 bases at J, with 10 bases between. Germline CDR1 MNHEY, CDR2 SVGAGI. The CDR3 extends over 14 amino acids. This chain's CDR3 is CASSYRIQDSPLHF. For the CDR3, the DNA is TGTGCCAGCAGTTACCGAATCCAAGATTCACCCCTCCACTTT.

V gene TRBV11-2 combines with J gene TRBJ1-1, with 7 bases fitting TRBD1. The germline V gene has CDR1 SGHAT and CDR2 FQNNGV. The CDR3 has 15 residues. Trimming cost V 5 bases and J 1 base; bases outside gene matches: 7. The CDR3 protein is CASSVLTGSNTEAFF. The CDR3 coding sequence is TGTGCCAGCAGCGTGTTGACAGGGTCGAACACTGAAGCTTTCTTT.

This clonotype came up a few times. The J gene is TRBJ2-1, the V gene TRBV2, with 11 bases identical to TRBD2. This CDR3 is 17 amino acids long. The junction had 7 bases not matched to a gene; V was cut back by 1 base and J by 5 bases. The V gene's germline CDR1 is SNHLY and CDR2 FYNNEI. The DNA for the CDR3 is TGTGCCAGCAGTGAAGTGTTCCTAGCGGGGGGCAACAATGAGCAGTTCTTC. As protein: CASSEVFLAGGNNEQFF.